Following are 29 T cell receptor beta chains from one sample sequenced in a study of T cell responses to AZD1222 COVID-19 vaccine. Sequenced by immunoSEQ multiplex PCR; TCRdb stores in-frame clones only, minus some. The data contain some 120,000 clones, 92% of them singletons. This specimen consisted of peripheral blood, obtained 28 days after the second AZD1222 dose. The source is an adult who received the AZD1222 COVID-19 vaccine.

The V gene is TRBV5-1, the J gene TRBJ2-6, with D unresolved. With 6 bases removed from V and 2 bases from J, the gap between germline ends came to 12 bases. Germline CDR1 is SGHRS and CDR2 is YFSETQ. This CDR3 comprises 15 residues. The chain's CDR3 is CASTRSEAGANVLTF. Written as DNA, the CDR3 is TGCGCCAGCACCCGCTCCGAGGCTGGGGCCAACGTCCTGACTTTC.

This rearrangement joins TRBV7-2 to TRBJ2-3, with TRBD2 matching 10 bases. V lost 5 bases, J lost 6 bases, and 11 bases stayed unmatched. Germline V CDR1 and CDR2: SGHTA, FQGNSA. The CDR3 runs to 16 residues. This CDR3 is CASSIDGAGGPDTQYF. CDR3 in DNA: TGTGCCAGCAGCATTGATGGAGCGGGGGGGCCTGATACGCAGTATTTT. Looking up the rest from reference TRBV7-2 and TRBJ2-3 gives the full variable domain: GAGVSQSPSNKVTEKGKDVELRCDPISGHTALYWYRQSLGQGLEFLIYFQGNSAPDKSGLPSDRFSAERTGGSVSTLTIQRTQQEDSAVYLCASSIDGAGGPDTQYFGPGTRLTVL.

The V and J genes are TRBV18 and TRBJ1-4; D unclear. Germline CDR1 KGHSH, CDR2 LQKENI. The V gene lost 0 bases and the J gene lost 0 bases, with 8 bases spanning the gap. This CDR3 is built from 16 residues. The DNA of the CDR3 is TGTGCCAGCTCACCACCGCAGCCGACAACTAATGAAAAACTGTTTTTT. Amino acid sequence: CASSPPQPTTNEKLFF.

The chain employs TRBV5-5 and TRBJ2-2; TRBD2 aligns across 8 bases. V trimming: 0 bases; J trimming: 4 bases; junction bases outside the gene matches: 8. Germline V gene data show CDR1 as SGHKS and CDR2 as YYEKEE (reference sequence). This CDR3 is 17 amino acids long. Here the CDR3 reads CASSLDGGASGTGELFF. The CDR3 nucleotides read TGTGCCAGCAGCTTGGACGGGGGGGCCTCGGGCACCGGGGAGCTGTTTTTT. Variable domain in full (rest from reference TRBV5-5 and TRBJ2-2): DAGVTQSPTHLIKTRGQQVTLRCSPISGHKSVSWYQQVLGQGPQFIFQYYEKEERGRGNFPDRFSARQFPNYSSELNVNALLLGDSALYLCASSLDGGASGTGELFFGEGSRLTVL.

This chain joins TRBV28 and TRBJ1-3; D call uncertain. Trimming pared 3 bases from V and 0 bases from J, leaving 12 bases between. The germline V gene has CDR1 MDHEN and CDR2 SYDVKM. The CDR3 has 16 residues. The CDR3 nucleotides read TGTGCCAGCAGTTTGATTTTAGCGGCCTCTGGAAACACCATATATTTT. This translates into CASSLILAASGNTIYF.

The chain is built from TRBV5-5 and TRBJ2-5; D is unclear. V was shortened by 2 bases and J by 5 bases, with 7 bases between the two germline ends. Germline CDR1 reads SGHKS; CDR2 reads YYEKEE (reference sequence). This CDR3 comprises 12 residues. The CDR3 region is CASSLPDETQYF. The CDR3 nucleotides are TGTGCCAGCAGCTTACCAGACGAGACCCAGTACTTC.

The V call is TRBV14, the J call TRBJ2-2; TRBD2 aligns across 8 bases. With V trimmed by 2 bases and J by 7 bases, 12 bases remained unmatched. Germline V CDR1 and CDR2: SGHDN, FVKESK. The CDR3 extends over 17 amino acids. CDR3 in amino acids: CASSQFETSVESGELFF. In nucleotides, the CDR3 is TGTGCCAGCAGCCAATTTGAGACTAGCGTAGAGAGCGGGGAGCTGTTTTTT.

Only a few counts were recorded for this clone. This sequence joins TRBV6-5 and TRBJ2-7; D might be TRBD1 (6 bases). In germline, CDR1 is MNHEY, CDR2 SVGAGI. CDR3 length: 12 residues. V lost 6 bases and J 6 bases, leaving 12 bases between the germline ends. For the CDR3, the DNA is TGTGCCAGCAGGAAGACAGGTGGCGAGCAGTACTTC. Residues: CASRKTGGEQYF.

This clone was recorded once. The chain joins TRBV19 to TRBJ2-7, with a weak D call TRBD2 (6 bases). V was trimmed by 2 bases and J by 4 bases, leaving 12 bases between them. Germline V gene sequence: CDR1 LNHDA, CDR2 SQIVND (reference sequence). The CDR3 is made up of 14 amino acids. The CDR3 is CASSIRGNGYEQYF. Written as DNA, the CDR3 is TGTGCCAGTAGTATACGGGGGAATGGATACGAGCAGTACTTC.

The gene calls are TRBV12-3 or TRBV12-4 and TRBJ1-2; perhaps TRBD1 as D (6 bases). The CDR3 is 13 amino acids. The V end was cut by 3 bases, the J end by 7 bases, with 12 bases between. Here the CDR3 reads CASSLMGAGGYTF. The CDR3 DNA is TGTGCCAGCAGTTTGATGGGGGCGGGTGGCTACACCTTC.

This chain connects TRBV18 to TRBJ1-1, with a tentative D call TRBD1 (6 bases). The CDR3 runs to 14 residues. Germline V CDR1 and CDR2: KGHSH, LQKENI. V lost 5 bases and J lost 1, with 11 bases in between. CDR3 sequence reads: CASSSGQSNTEAFF. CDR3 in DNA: TGTGCCAGCTCATCCGGACAGTCGAACACTGAAGCTTTCTTT.

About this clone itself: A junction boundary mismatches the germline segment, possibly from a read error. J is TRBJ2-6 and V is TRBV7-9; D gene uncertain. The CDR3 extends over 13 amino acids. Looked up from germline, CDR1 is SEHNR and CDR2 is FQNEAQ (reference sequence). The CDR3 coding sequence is TGTGCCAGCAGCGATTCTGGAGCCAACGTCCTGACTTTC. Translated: CASSDSGANVLTF.

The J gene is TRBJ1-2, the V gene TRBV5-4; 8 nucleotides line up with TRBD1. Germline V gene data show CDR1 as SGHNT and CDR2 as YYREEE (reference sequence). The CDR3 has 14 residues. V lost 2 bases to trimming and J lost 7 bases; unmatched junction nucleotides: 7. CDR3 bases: TGTGCCAGCAGCTTTAGCGCGGACAGGGCTGGCTACACCTTC. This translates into CASSFSADRAGYTF.

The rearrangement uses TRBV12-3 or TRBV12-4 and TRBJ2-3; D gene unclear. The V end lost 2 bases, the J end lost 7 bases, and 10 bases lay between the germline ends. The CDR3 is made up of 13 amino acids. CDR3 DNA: TGTGCCAGCAGTTTACTAGGGTCAAATACGCAGTATTTT. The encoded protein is CASSLLGSNTQYF.

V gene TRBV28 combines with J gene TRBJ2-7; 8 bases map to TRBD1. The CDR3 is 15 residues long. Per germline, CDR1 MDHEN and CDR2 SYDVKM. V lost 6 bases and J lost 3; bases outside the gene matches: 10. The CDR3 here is CASRTTTGTGYEQYF. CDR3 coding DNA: TGTGCCAGCAGAACAACGACCGGGACAGGCTACGAGCAGTACTTC.

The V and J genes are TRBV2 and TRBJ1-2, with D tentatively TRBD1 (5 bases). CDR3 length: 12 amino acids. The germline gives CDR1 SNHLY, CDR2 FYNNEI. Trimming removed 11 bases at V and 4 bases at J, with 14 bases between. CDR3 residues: CAAGEEAYGYTF. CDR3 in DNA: TGTGCCGCGGGGGAGGAAGCCTATGGCTACACCTTC.

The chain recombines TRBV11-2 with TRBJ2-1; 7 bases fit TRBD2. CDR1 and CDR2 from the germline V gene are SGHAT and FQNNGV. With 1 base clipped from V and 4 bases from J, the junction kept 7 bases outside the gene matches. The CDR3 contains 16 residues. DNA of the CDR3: TGTGCCAGCAGCTTAGGCCGGGACTATATATACAATGAGCAGTTCTTC. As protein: CASSLGRDYIYNEQFF.

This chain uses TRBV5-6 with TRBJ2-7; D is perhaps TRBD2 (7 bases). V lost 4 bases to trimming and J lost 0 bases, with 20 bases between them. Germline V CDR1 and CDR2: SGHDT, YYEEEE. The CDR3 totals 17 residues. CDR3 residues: CASSGGAIPPSSYEQYF. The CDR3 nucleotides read TGTGCCAGCAGCGGGGGGGCAATCCCCCCAAGCTCCTACGAGCAGTACTTC. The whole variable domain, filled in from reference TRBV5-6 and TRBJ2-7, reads DAGVTQSPTHLIKTRGQQVTLRCSPKSGHDTVSWYQQALGQGPQFIFQYYEEEERQRGNFPDRFSGHQFPNYSSELNVNALLLGDSALYLCASSGGAIPPSSYEQYFGPGTRLTVT.

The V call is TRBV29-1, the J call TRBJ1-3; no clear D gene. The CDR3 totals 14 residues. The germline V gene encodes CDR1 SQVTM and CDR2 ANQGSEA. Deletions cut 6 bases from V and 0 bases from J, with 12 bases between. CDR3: CSVGGDHSGNTIYF. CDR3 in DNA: TGCAGCGTAGGAGGTGATCACTCTGGAAACACCATATATTTT.

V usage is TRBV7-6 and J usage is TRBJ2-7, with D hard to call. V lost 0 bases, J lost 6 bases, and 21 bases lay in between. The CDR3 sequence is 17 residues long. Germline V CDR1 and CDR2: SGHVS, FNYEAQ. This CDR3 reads CASSLASSAGLGLEQYF. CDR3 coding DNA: TGTGCCAGCAGCTTAGCTTCGTCGGCTGGTTTAGGGCTCGAGCAGTACTTC.

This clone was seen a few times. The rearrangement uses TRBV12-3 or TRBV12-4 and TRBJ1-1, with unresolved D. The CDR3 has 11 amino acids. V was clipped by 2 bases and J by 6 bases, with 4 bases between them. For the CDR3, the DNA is TGTGCCAGCAGTTTACAGGCTGAAGCTTTCTTT. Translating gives CASSLQAEAFF.

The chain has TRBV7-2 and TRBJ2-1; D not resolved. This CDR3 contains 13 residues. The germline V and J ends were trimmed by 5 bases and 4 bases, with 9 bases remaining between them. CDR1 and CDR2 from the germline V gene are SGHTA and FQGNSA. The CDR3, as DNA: TGTGCCAGCAGCCCGGGTTTTTACAATGAGCAGTTCTTC. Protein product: CASSPGFYNEQFF. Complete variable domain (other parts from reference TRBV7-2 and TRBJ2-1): GAGVSQSPSNKVTEKGKDVELRCDPISGHTALYWYRQSLGQGLEFLIYFQGNSAPDKSGLPSDRFSAERTGGSVSTLTIQRTQQEDSAVYLCASSPGFYNEQFFGPGTRLTVL.

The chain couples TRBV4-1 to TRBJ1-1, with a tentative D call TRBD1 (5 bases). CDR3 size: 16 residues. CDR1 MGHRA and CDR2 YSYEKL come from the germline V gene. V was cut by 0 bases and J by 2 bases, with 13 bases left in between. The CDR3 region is CASSQDGVRGNTEAFF. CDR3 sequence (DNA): TGCGCCAGCAGCCAAGATGGGGTAAGGGGTAACACTGAAGCTTTCTTT.

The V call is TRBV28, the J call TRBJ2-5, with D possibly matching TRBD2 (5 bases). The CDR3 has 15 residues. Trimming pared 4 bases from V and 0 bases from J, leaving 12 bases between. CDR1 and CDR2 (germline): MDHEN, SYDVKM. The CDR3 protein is CASSSKRMYQETQYF. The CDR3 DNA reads TGTGCCAGCAGTTCCAAGCGGATGTACCAAGAGACCCAGTACTTC.

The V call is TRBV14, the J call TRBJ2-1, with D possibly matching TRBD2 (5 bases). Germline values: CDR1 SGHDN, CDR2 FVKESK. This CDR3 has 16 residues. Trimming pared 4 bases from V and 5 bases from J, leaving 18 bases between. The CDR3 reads CASSLRTGNHNNEQFF. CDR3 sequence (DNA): TGTGCCAGCAGCCTTCGGACTGGAAATCATAACAATGAGCAGTTCTTC.

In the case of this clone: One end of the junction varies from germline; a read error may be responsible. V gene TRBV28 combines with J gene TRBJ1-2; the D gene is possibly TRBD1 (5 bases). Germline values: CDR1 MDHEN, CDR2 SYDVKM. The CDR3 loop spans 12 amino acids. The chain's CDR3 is CASSFRLSGKFF. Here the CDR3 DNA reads TGTGCCAGCAGTTTCCGACTTTCAGGGAAGTTCTTC.

The CDR3 loop is CASSLEEGTEAFF. In nucleotides, the CDR3 is TGTGCCAGCAGCTTGGAGGAGGGGACTGAAGCTTTCTTT. The chain employs TRBV7-9 and TRBJ1-1; TRBD1 might be the D (5 bases). Trimming left V 3 bases short and J 5 bases short, with 10 bases between. Germline assignment: CDR1 SEHNR and CDR2 FQNEAQ (reference sequence). This CDR3 region has 13 residues.

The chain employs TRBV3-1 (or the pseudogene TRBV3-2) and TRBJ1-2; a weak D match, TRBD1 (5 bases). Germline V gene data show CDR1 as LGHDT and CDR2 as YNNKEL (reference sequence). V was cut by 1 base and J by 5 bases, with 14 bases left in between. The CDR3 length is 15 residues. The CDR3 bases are TGTGCCAGCAGCCAAGGGGAGACAGAAGCTTATGGCTACACCTTC. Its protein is CASSQGETEAYGYTF.

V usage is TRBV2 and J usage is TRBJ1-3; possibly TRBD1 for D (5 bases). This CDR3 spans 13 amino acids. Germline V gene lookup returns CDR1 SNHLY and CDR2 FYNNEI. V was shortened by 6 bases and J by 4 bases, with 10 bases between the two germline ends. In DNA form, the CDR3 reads TGTGCCAGCAGCCCAGGGCGCGGAAACACCATATATTTT. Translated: CASSPGRGNTIYF.